The present TCR beta chain was sequenced within a study of cytomegalovirus exposure and HLA in healthy donors. Primers for the PCR totalled 60 Vbeta and 13 Jbeta. Only in-frame clones appear in the TCRdb table, and some are missing; sequencing was by immunoSEQ multiplex PCR. The sample includes around 130,000 clones, about 8% of them seen just once. This clone came up a few times. The CDR3 has 17 residues. CDR1 is SGHVS and CDR2 is FNYEAQ in the germline V gene. Between the trimmed V and J ends, which lost 6 bases and 0 bases, there was a span of 19 bases. This TCR was recovered from a woman in her forties in good health and CMV-seropositive. This sequence joins TRBV7-6 and TRBJ2-3; maybe TRBD2 (5 bases). The sequenced sample consisted of PBMCs. CDR3 DNA: TGTGCCAGCAGGGCAGCGGCGTGGGAATCCAGCACAGATACGCAGTATTTT. It specifies CASRAAAWESSTDTQYF.